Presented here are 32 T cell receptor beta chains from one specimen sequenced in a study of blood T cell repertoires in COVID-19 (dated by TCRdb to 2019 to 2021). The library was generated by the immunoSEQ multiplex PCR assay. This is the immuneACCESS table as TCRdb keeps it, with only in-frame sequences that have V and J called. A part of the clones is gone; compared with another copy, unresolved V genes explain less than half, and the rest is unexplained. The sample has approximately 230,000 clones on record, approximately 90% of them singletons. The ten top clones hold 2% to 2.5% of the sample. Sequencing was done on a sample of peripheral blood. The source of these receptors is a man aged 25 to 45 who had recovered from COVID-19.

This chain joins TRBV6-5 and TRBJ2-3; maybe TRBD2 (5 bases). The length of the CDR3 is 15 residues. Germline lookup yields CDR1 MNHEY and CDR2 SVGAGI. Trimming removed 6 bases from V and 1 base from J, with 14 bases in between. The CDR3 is CASSLRELGTDTQYF. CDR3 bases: TGTGCCAGCAGCCTACGGGAACTCGGCACAGATACGCAGTATTTT.

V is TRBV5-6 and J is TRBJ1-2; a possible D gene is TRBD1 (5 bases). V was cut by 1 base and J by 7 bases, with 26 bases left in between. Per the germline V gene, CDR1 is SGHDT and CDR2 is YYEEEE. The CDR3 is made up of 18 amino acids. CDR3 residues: CASSLRRPRGWSGGGYTF. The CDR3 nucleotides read TGTGCCAGCAGCTTGCGCCGACCACGAGGCTGGAGCGGGGGTGGCTACACCTTC.

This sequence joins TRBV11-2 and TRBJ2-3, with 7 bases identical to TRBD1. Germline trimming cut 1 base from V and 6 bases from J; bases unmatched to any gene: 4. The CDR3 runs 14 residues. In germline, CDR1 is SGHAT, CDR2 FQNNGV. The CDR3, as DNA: TGTGCCAGCAGCTTAGTTAGAGGGGGCGATACGCAGTATTTT. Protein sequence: CASSLVRGGDTQYF.

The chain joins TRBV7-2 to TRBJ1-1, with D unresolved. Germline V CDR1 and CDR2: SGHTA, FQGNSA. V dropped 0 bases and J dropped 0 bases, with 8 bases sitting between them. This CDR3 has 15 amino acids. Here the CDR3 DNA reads TGTGCCAGCAGCTTAGCTATACTGATGAACACTGAAGCTTTCTTT. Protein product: CASSLAILMNTEAFF.

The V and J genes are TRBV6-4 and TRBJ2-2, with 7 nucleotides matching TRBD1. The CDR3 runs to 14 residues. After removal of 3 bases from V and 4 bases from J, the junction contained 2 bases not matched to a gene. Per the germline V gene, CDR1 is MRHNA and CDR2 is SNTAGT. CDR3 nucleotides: TGTGCCAGCAGTGAACAGGGGAGCACCGGGGAGCTGTTTTTT. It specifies CASSEQGSTGELFF.

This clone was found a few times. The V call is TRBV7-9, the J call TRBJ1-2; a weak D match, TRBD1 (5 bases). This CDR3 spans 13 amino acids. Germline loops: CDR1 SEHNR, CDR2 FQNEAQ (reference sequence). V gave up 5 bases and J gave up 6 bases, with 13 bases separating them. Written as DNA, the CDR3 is TGTGCCAGCAGCCCCCCCAGGGAACATGGCTACACCTTC. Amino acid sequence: CASSPPREHGYTF.

CDR3 protein: CASSYSRAGGTDTQYF. In DNA, the CDR3 is TGTGCCAGCAGTTACTCGAGGGCGGGGGGCACAGATACGCAGTATTTT. This chain links TRBV6-6 with TRBJ2-3; TRBD2 matches at 7 bases. The V gene end was trimmed by 0 bases and the J gene end by 1 base; junction bases not matched to a gene: 4. Germline V CDR1 and CDR2: MNHNY, SVGAGI (reference sequence). The CDR3 runs 16 residues.

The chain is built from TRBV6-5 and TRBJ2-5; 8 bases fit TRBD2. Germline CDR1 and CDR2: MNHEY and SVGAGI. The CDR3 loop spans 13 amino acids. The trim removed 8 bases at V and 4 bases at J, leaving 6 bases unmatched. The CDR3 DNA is TGTGCCAGCCGGGCGGGGGGCAGAGAGACCCAGTACTTC. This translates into CASRAGGRETQYF.

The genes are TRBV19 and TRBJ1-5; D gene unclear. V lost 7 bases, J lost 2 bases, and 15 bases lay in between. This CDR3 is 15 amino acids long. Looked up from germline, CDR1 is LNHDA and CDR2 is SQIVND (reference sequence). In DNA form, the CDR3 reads TGTGCCAGTAACCGGAACCGCGAGGGCAATCAGCCCCAGCATTTT. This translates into CASNRNREGNQPQHF. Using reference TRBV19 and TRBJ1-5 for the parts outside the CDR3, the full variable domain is DGGITQSPKYLFRKEGQNVTLSCEQNLNHDAMYWYRQDPGQGLRLIYYSQIVNDFQKGDIAEGYSVSREKKESFPLTVTSAQKNPTAFYLCASNRNREGNQPQHFGDGTRLSIL.

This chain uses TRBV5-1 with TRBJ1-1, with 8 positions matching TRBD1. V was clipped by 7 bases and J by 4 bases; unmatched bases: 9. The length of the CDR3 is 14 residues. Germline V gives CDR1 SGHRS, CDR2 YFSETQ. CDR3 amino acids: CASSDRARGTEAFF. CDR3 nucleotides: TGCGCCAGCTCGGACAGGGCTAGGGGCACTGAAGCTTTCTTT.

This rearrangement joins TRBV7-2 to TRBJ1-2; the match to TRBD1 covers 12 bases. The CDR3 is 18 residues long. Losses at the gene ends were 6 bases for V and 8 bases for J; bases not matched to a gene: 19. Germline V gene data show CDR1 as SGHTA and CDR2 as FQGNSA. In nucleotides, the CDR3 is TGTGCCAGCAGAGGTCCGGGACAGGGGGCCTCCAGGTTTGGAGGCTACACCTTC. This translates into CASRGPGQGASRFGGYTF.

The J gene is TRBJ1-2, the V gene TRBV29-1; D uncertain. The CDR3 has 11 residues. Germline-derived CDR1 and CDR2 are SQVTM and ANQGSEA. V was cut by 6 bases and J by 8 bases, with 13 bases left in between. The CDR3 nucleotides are TGCAGCGTGTACGGTAGTCGGGGCTACACCTTC. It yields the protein CSVYGSRGYTF.

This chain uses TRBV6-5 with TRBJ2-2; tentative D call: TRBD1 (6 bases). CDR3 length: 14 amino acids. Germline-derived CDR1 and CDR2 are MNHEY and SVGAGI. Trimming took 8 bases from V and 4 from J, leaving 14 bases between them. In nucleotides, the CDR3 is TGTGCCAGCGCAACAGGGTTCGGCACCGGGGAGCTGTTTTTT. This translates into CASATGFGTGELFF.

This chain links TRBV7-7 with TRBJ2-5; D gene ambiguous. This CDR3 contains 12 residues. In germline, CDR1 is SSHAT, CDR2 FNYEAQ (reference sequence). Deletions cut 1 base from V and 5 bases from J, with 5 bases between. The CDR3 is CASSLDRETQYF. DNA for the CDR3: TGTGCCAGCAGCTTAGACCGGGAGACCCAGTACTTC. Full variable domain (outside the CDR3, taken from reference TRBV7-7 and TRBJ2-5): GAGVSQSPRYKVTKRGQDVTLRCDPISSHATLYWYQQALGQGPEFLTYFNYEAQPDKSGLPSDRFSAERPEGSISTLTIQRTEQRDSAMYRCASSLDRETQYFGPGTRLLVL.

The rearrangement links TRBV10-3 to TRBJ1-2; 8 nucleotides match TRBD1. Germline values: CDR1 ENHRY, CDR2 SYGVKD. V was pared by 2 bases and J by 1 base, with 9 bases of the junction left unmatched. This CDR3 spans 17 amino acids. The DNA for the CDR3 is TGTGCCATCAGTGAGGCCCCTCAGGGGGCGCATAACTATGGCTACACCTTC. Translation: CAISEAPQGAHNYGYTF.

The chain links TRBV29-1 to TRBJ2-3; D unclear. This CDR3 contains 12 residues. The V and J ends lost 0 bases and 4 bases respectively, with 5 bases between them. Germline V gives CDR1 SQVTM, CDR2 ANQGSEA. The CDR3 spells CSVEEGPDTQYF. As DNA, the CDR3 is TGCAGCGTTGAAGAGGGCCCAGATACGCAGTATTTT.

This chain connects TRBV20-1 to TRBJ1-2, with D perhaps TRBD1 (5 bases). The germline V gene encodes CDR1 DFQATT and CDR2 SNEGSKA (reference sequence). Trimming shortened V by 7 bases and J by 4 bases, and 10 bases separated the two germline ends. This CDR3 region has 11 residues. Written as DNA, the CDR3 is TGCAGTGTTCAGACAGTCTATGGCTACACCTTC. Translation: CSVQTVYGYTF.

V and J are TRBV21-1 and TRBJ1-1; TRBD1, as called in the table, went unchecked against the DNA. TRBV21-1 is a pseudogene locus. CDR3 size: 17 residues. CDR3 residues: CASSNSSPGHGNTEAFF. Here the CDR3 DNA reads TGTGCCAGCAGCAACTCTTCCCCGGGACACGGGAACACTGAAGCTTTCTTT.

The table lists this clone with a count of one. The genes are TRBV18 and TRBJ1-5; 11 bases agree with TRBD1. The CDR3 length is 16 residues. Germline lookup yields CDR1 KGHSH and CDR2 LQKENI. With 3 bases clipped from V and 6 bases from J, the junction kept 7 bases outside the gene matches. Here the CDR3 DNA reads TGTGCCAGCTCACCCGGGACAGGGGGTTTGGGTCAGCCCCAGCATTTT. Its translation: CASSPGTGGLGQPQHF.

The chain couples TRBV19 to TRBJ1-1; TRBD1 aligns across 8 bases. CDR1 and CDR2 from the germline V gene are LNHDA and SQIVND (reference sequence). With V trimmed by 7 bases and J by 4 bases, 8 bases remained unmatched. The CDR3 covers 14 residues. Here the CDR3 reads CASIPDRGGTEAFF. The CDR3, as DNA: TGTGCCAGTATCCCTGACAGGGGCGGCACTGAAGCTTTCTTT.

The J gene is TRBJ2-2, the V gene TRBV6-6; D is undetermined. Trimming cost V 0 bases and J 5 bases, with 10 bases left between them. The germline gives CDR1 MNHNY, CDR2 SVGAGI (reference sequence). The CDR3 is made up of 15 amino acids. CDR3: CASSYSLIGTGELFF. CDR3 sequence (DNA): TGTGCCAGCAGTTACTCACTAATCGGGACCGGGGAGCTGTTTTTT.

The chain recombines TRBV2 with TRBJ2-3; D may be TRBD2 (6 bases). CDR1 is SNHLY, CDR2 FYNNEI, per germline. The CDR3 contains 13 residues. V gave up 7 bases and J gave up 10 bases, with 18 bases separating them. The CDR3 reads CASKRDSREAQYF. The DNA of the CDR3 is TGTGCCAGCAAGAGGGACTCCCGGGAAGCGCAGTATTTT.

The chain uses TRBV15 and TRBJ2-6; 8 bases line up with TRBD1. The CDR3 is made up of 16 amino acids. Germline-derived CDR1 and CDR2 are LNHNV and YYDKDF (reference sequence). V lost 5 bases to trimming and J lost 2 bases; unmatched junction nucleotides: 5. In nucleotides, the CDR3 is TGTGCCACCAGCCCTCGGACAGGGACTGGGGCCAACGTCCTGACTTTC. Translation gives CATSPRTGTGANVLTF.

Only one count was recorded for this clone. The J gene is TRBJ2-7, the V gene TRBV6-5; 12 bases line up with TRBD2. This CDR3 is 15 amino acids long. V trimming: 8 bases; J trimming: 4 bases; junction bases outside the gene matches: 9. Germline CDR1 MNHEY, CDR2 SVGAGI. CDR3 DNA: TGTGCCAGCGCCCGGCGGACTAGCGGGGCTTACGAGCAGTACTTC. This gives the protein CASARRTSGAYEQYF.

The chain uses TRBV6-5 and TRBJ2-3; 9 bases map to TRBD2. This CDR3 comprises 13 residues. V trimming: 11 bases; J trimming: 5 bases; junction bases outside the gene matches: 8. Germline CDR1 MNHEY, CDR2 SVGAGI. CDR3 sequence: CAGKRGVGDTQYF. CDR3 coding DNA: TGTGCCGGCAAGCGGGGGGTTGGAGATACGCAGTATTTT.

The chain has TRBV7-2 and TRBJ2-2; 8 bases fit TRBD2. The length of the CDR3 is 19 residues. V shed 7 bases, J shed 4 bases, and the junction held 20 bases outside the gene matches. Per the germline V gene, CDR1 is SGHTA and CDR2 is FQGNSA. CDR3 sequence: CASNSHPFSGGRITGELFF. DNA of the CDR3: TGTGCCAGCAACTCACACCCTTTCTCGGGGGGGCGGATCACCGGGGAGCTGTTTTTT.

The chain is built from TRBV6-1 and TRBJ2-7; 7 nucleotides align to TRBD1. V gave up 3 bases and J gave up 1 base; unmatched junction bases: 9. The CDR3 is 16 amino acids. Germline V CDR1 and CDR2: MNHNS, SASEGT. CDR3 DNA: TGTGCCAGCAGTGAGCCAGGACAGGTTGAGTCCTACGAGCAGTACTTC. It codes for CASSEPGQVESYEQYF.

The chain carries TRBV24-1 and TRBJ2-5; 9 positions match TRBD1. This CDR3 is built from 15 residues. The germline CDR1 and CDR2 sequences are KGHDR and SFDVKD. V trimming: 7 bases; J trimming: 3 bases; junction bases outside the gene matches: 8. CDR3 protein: CATRNRDRAEETQYF. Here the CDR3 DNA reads TGTGCCACCAGGAACCGGGACAGGGCCGAAGAGACCCAGTACTTC.

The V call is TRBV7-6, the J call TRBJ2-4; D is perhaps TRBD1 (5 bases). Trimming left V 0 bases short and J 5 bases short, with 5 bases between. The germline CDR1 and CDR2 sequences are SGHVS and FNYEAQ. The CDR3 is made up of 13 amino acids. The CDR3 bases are TGTGCCAGCAGCTTAGCAGGGGAAAACATTCAGTACTTC. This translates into CASSLAGENIQYF. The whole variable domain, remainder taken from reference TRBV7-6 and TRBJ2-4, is GAGVSQSPRYKVTKRGQDVALRCDPISGHVSLYWYRQALGQGPEFLTYFNYEAQQDKSGLPNDRFSAERPEGSISTLTIQRTEQRDSAMYRCASSLAGENIQYFGAGTRLSVL.

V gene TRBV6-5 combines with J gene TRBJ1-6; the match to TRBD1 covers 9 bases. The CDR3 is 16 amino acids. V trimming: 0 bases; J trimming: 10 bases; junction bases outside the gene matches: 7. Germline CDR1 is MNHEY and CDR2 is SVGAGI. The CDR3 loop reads CASSYSTGGLQSPLHF. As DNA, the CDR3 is TGTGCCAGCAGTTACTCGACAGGGGGACTGCAGTCACCCCTCCACTTT.

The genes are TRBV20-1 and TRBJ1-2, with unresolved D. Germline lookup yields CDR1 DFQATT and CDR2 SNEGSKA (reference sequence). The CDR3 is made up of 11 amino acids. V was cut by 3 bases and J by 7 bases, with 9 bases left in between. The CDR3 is CSASVGGGYTF. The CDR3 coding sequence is TGCAGTGCTAGCGTAGGAGGTGGCTACACCTTC.

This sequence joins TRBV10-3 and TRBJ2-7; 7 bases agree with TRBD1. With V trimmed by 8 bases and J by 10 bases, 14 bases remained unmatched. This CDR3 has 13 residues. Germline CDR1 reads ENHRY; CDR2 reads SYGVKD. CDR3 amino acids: CAILADRLQRQYF. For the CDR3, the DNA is TGTGCCATCTTGGCGGACAGGCTACAGCGACAGTACTTC.